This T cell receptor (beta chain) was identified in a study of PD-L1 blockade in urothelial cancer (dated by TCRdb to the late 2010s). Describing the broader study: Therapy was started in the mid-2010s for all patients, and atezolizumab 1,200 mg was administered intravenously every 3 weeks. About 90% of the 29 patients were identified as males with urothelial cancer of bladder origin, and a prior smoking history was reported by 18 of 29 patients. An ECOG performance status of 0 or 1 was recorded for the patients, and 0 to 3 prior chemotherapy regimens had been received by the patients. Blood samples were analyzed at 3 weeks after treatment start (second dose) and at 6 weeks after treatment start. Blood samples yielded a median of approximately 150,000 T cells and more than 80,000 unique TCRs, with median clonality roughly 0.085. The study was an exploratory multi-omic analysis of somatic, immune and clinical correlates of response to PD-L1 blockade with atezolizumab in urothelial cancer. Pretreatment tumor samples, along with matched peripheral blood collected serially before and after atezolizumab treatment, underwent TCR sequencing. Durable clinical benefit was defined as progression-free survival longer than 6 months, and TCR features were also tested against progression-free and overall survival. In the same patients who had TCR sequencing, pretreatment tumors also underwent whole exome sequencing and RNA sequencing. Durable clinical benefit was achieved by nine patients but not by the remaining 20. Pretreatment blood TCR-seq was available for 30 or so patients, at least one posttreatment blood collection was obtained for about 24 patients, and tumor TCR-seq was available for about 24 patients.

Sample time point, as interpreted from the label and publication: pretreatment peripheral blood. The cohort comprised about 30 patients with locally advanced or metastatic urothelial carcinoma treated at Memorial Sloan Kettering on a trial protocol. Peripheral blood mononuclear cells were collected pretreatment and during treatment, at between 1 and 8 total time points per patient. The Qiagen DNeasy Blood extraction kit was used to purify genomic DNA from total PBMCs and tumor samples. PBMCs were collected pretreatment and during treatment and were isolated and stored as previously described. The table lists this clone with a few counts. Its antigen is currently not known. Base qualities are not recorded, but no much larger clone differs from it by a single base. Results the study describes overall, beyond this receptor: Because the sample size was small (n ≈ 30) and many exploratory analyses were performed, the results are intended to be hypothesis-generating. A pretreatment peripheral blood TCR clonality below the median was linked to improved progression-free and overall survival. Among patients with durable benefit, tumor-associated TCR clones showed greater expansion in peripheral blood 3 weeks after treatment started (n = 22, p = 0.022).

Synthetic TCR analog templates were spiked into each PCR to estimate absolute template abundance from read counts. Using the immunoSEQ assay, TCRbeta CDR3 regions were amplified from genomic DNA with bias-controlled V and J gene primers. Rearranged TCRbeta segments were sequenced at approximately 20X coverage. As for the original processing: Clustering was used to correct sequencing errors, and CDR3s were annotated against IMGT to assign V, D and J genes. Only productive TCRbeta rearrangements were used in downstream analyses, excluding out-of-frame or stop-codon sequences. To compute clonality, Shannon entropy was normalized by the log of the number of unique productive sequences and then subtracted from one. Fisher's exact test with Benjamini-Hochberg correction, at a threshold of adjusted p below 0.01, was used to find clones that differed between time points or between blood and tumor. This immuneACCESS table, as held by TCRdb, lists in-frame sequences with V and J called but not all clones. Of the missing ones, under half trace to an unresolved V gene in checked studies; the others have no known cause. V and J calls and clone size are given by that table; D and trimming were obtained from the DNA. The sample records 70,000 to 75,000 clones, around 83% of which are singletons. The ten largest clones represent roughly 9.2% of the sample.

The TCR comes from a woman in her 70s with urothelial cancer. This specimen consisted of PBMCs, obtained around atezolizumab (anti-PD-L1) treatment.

The CDR3 region has the sequence CASSLGRGGYNEQFF. The DNA sequence is given as TGCGCCAGCAGCTTGGGGCGCGGAGGTTACAATGAGCAGTTCTTC. The chain joins TRBV5-1 to TRBJ2-1, with TRBD2 perhaps the D gene, on 5 matching bases. Trimming at the junction amounts to 0 bases on V and 4 bases on J, and the germline ends lie 11 bases apart. CDR1 and CDR2 were assigned from the germline V gene as SGHRS and YFSETQ. Spanning cysteine to phenylalanine, the CDR3 consists of 15 amino acids. Just the 45-base CDR3 DNA is kept, in frame starting at base 1.